This T cell receptor beta chain was sequenced for a study of T cells in Graves' hyperthyroidism and ophthalmopathy. Findings of the study overall: A median 6.5 months before onset, the model predicted ophthalmopathy. Ophthalmopathy cases were set apart from stable hyperthyroidism by a 13 V-J model.

Many counts were recorded for this clonotype. Antigen specificity is unknown. Germline V gives CDR1 DFQATT, CDR2 SNEGSKA (reference sequence). With 3 bases removed from V and 5 bases from J, the gap between germline ends came to 16 bases. The CDR3 is 14 residues long. Regions amplified from RNA transcripts were the TCR beta CDR3 regions. A first-round RT-PCR of the TCR CDR3 used the HTBI primer set. TCRdb reprocessed the multiplex PCR reads via MiXCR and lists one record per CDR3 protein. The sample has roughly 840,000 distinct CDR3 sequences, roughly 37% seen once; the top ten hold about 8.9%. Sequenced sample: blood. This clonotype originated in a man between 18 and 29 years old with Graves' hyperthyroidism. The V gene is TRBV20-1, the J gene TRBJ2-5, with TRBD2 as a possible D gene (6 bases). The CDR3 sequence is CSASPGGNGETQYF. CDR3 coding DNA: TGCAGTGCTAGCCCGGGCGGGAATGGTGAGACCCAGTACTTC.